A selection of T cell receptor beta chains follows, all from one sample in a study of human T cells and chemical hapten exposure. Each CDR3 protein gets one entry after TCRdb re-called the RACE reads with MiXCR. The data show 95,000 to 130,000 distinct CDR3 sequences, with 9.5% to 13% seen just once and roughly 1.5% held by the top ten. The sample in question was whole blood, obtained in connection with sensitization to the hapten diphenylcyclopropenone (DPC). The receptor source for this set is a woman between 50 and 59 years old with alopecia areata. Some clones in this sample may be carry-over from other donors' samples. Both conserved end residues are part of each CDR3. The D gene is left open where the match is weak. Size values are once, few and many counts, or a class for expanded clones, and some rows have none.

clone size: many; J gene: TRBJ2-3; V gene: TRBV12-3/TRBV12-4; CDR3 length: 11; D gene: -; CDR3 DNA: TGTGCCAGCGGCGATATTGATACGCAGTATTTT; CDR3 protein: CASGDIDTQYF
clone size: few; J gene: TRBJ1-1; V gene: TRBV29-1; CDR3 length: 13; D gene: -; CDR3 DNA: TGCAGCGCCGATGGCGGGTTGAACACTGAAGCTTTCTTT; CDR3 protein: CSADGGLNTEAFF
clone size: many; J gene: TRBJ2-6; V gene: TRBV6-2/TRBV6-3; CDR3 length: 13; D gene: -; CDR3 DNA: TGTGCCAGCAAGGCCTCTGGGGCCAACGTCCTGACTTTC; CDR3 protein: CASKASGANVLTF
clone size: few; J gene: TRBJ2-6; V gene: TRBV19; CDR3 length: 19; D gene: -; CDR3 DNA: TGTGCCAGTAGGACAAAAGGGATGCGGTCTGTCTCTGGGGCCAACGTCCTGACTTTC; CDR3 protein: CASRTKGMRSVSGANVLTF
clone size: few; J gene: TRBJ2-3; V gene: TRBV4-3; CDR3 length: 16; D gene: -; CDR3 DNA: TGCGCCAGCAGCCAAGACGGGACGGGGAGCACAGATACGCAGTATTTT; CDR3 protein: CASSQDGTGSTDTQYF
clone size: few; J gene: TRBJ2-6; V gene: TRBV5-1; CDR3 length: 14; D gene: -; CDR3 DNA: TGCGCCAGCAGCTTGGGGCCTGGGGCCAACGTCCTGACTTTC; CDR3 protein: CASSLGPGANVLTF
clone size: few; J gene: TRBJ1-2; V gene: TRBV5-1; CDR3 length: 13; D gene: -; CDR3 DNA: TGCGCCAGCAGCTCTGACCAACCCCATGGCTACACCTTC; CDR3 protein: CASSSDQPHGYTF
clone size: many; J gene: TRBJ2-7; V gene: TRBV27; CDR3 length: 16; D gene: TRBD1; CDR3 DNA: TGTGCCAGCAAATTTCGGTCTGCGACAGGGGTTAACGAGCAGTACTTC; CDR3 protein: CASKFRSATGVNEQYF
clone size: many; J gene: TRBJ1-6; V gene: TRBV6-5; CDR3 length: 16; D gene: -; CDR3 DNA: TGTGCCTCTTCAATCCAGCAGGGTGGGACCGGGGGACCCCTCCACTTT; CDR3 protein: CASSIQQGGTGGPLHF
clone size: -; J gene: TRBJ2-2; V gene: TRBV11-2; CDR3 length: 16; D gene: -; CDR3 DNA: TGTGCCAGCAGCTTAACTGGGACGCGGAACACCGGGGAGCTGTTTTTT; CDR3 protein: CASSLTGTRNTGELFF
clone size: -; J gene: TRBJ1-6; V gene: TRBV18; CDR3 length: 13; D gene: -; CDR3 DNA: TGTGCCACCGCGACAGAACTCAATTCACCCCTCCACTTT; CDR3 protein: CATATELNSPLHF
clone size: -; J gene: TRBJ2-7; V gene: TRBV29-1; CDR3 length: 10; D gene: -; CDR3 DNA: TGCAGCGCGCTAACCTACGAGCAGTACTTC; CDR3 protein: CSALTYEQYF
clone size: many; J gene: TRBJ1-5; V gene: TRBV12-3/TRBV12-4; CDR3 length: 14; D gene: -; CDR3 DNA: TGTGCCAGCAGACTCCGGGACAACAATCAGCCCCAGCATTTT; CDR3 protein: CASRLRDNNQPQHF
clone size: -; J gene: TRBJ1-4; V gene: TRBV12-3/TRBV12-4; CDR3 length: 14; D gene: TRBD1; CDR3 DNA: TGTGCCAGCGGTGCGGGACAGGCGAATGAAAAACTGTTTTTT; CDR3 protein: CASGAGQANEKLFF
clone size: many; J gene: TRBJ2-3; V gene: TRBV18; CDR3 length: 13; D gene: TRBD2; CDR3 DNA: TGTGCCAGCTCACGGGGAGGGGACGATACGCAGTATTTT; CDR3 protein: CASSRGGDDTQYF
clone size: -; J gene: TRBJ2-1; V gene: TRBV5-1; CDR3 length: 15; D gene: -; CDR3 DNA: TGCGCCAGCAGCTTGGAGTACCAAGGCAGGGATGAGCAGTTCTTC; CDR3 protein: CASSLEYQGRDEQFF
clone size: few; J gene: TRBJ1-5; V gene: TRBV3-1; CDR3 length: 16; D gene: -; CDR3 DNA: TGTGCCAGCAGCATCGGGCCAACTCAGAGTAATCAGCCCCAGCATTTT; CDR3 protein: CASSIGPTQSNQPQHF
clone size: -; J gene: TRBJ1-6; V gene: TRBV7-2; CDR3 length: 16; D gene: TRBD1; CDR3 DNA: TGTGCCAGCAGCACTCCGAACAGGGGATCTAATTCACCCCTCCACTTT; CDR3 protein: CASSTPNRGSNSPLHF
clone size: -; J gene: TRBJ1-1; V gene: TRBV18; CDR3 length: 14; D gene: -; CDR3 DNA: TGTGCCAGCTCACCTGACCAGGCCAACACTGAAGCTTTCTTT; CDR3 protein: CASSPDQANTEAFF
clone size: few; J gene: TRBJ1-2; V gene: TRBV5-1; CDR3 length: 13; D gene: -; CDR3 DNA: TGCGCCAGCAGCTTTGGGGAGCCCTATGGCTACACCTTC; CDR3 protein: CASSFGEPYGYTF
clone size: -; J gene: TRBJ2-5; V gene: TRBV27; CDR3 length: 14; D gene: TRBD1; CDR3 DNA: TGTGCCAGCAGTGTCGGACAGGGTTGGGAGACCCAGTACTTC; CDR3 protein: CASSVGQGWETQYF
clone size: -; J gene: TRBJ2-5; V gene: TRBV5-1; CDR3 length: 14; D gene: TRBD1; CDR3 DNA: TGCGCCAGCAGCTATGGACAGGGGCAAGAGACCCAGTACTTC; CDR3 protein: CASSYGQGQETQYF
clone size: many; J gene: TRBJ1-4; V gene: TRBV5-5; CDR3 length: 16; D gene: -; CDR3 DNA: TGTGCCAGCAGCTTGGATTGGCAGCGAACTAATGAAAAACTGTTTTTT; CDR3 protein: CASSLDWQRTNEKLFF
clone size: few; J gene: TRBJ1-2; V gene: TRBV5-1; CDR3 length: 11; D gene: -; CDR3 DNA: TGCGCCAGCAGCTTGGGGACTGGCTACACCTTC; CDR3 protein: CASSLGTGYTF
clone size: -; J gene: TRBJ2-4; V gene: TRBV29-1; CDR3 length: 11; D gene: -; CDR3 DNA: TGCAGCGTTCTACAGGGAAACATTCAGTACTTC; CDR3 protein: CSVLQGNIQYF
clone size: many; J gene: TRBJ1-1; V gene: TRBV7-9; CDR3 length: 12; D gene: -; CDR3 DNA: TGTGCCAGCAGCGCTTGGACAGTTGAAGCTTTCTTT; CDR3 protein: CASSAWTVEAFF
clone size: many; J gene: TRBJ2-1; V gene: TRBV11-2; CDR3 length: 15; D gene: TRBD2; CDR3 DNA: TGTGCCAGCAGCTGGACTAGCGGGAGGAGCAATGAGCAGTTCTTC; CDR3 protein: CASSWTSGRSNEQFF
clone size: few; J gene: TRBJ2-5; V gene: TRBV7-6; CDR3 length: 13; D gene: -; CDR3 DNA: TGTGCCAGCAGCCTAACGTACCAAGAGACCCAGTACTTC; CDR3 protein: CASSLTYQETQYF
clone size: few; J gene: TRBJ2-1; V gene: TRBV27; CDR3 length: 14; D gene: -; CDR3 DNA: TGTGCCAGCAGCCCTTTAGGTTCTAACAATGAGCAGTTCTTC; CDR3 protein: CASSPLGSNNEQFF
clone size: -; J gene: TRBJ1-1; V gene: TRBV18; CDR3 length: 13; D gene: -; CDR3 DNA: TGTGCCAGCTCACCAGGGCCCGGAACTGAAGCTTTCTTT; CDR3 protein: CASSPGPGTEAFF
clone size: -; J gene: TRBJ2-3; V gene: TRBV3-1; CDR3 length: 17; D gene: TRBD2; CDR3 DNA: TGTGCCAGCAGCCAAGTGGAGCGGGGGGGCGGCACAGATACGCAGTATTTT; CDR3 protein: CASSQVERGGGTDTQYF
clone size: -; J gene: TRBJ1-5; V gene: TRBV2; CDR3 length: 14; D gene: -; CDR3 DNA: TGTGCCAGCAGTGAAGCTGGGGGCAATCAGCCCCAGCATTTT; CDR3 protein: CASSEAGGNQPQHF
clone size: -; J gene: TRBJ2-5; V gene: TRBV20-1; CDR3 length: 15; D gene: TRBD2; CDR3 DNA: TGCAGTGCTAATCCGGGACTAGCGGGACAAGAGACCCAGTACTTC; CDR3 protein: CSANPGLAGQETQYF
clone size: few; J gene: TRBJ2-5; V gene: TRBV4-3; CDR3 length: 15; D gene: -; CDR3 DNA: TGCGCCAGCAGCCAAGGCGGGGCCAGTTTGGAGACCCAGTACTTC; CDR3 protein: CASSQGGASLETQYF
clone size: -; J gene: TRBJ2-3; V gene: TRBV18; CDR3 length: 15; D gene: TRBD1; CDR3 DNA: TGTGCCAGCTCACTGATCGGGACAGGGACAGATACGCAGTATTTT; CDR3 protein: CASSLIGTGTDTQYF
clone size: few; J gene: TRBJ2-7; V gene: TRBV12-3/TRBV12-4; CDR3 length: 15; D gene: -; CDR3 DNA: TGTGCCAGCAGCTTAGCCCCCTCGAGGATATACGAGCAGTACTTC; CDR3 protein: CASSLAPSRIYEQYF
clone size: many; J gene: TRBJ1-2; V gene: TRBV29-1; CDR3 length: 11; D gene: TRBD1; CDR3 DNA: TGCAGCGTCACAGAGACAGGGACTCGCACCTTC; CDR3 protein: CSVTETGTRTF
clone size: few; J gene: TRBJ1-3; V gene: TRBV2; CDR3 length: 15; D gene: -; CDR3 DNA: TGTGCCAGCGGCGGCGGGGGCCTCTCTGGAAACACCATATATTTT; CDR3 protein: CASGGGGLSGNTIYF
clone size: many; J gene: TRBJ2-3; V gene: TRBV29-1; CDR3 length: 11; D gene: -; CDR3 DNA: TGCAGCGTTGCCTCCACAGATACGCAGTATTTT; CDR3 protein: CSVASTDTQYF
clone size: few; J gene: TRBJ1-2; V gene: TRBV29-1; CDR3 length: 13; D gene: TRBD1; CDR3 DNA: TGCAGCGTCCACCGACAGGGTGTCCCTGGCTACACCTTC; CDR3 protein: CSVHRQGVPGYTF
clone size: many; J gene: TRBJ1-2; V gene: TRBV6-5; CDR3 length: 14; D gene: TRBD1; CDR3 DNA: TGTGCCAGCAGCCAAACCAGGGGGCCCTATGGCTACACCTTC; CDR3 protein: CASSQTRGPYGYTF
clone size: many; J gene: TRBJ2-6; V gene: TRBV3-1; CDR3 length: 18; D gene: -; CDR3 DNA: TGTGCCAGCAGCCCTCTAGGAGGGTCCAGCTCTGGGGCCAACGTCCTGACTTTC; CDR3 protein: CASSPLGGSSSGANVLTF
clone size: few; J gene: TRBJ2-3; V gene: TRBV7-2; CDR3 length: 14; D gene: -; CDR3 DNA: TGTGCCAGCAGCTTAGCAAGCAGGGCAGATACGCAGTATTTT; CDR3 protein: CASSLASRADTQYF
clone size: many; J gene: TRBJ1-2; V gene: TRBV20-1; CDR3 length: 13; D gene: -; CDR3 DNA: TGCAGTGCTCGTCCCCGGGGCGCCTATGGCTACACCTTC; CDR3 protein: CSARPRGAYGYTF
clone size: few; J gene: TRBJ1-1; V gene: TRBV28; CDR3 length: 12; D gene: -; CDR3 DNA: TGTGCCAGCAGTTTAGGGGGGACGCAGGCTTTCTTT; CDR3 protein: CASSLGGTQAFF
clone size: -; J gene: TRBJ1-5; V gene: TRBV7-2; CDR3 length: 17; D gene: -; CDR3 DNA: TGTGCCAGCAGCCCAACAACCCCGGGACACCGAAATCAGCCCCAGCATTTT; CDR3 protein: CASSPTTPGHRNQPQHF
clone size: many; J gene: TRBJ2-7; V gene: TRBV4-1; CDR3 length: 19; D gene: TRBD1; CDR3 DNA: TGCGCCAGCAGCCAAGGGCCCGGCGCGTTAGGGGGCAACTCCTACGAGCAGTACTTC; CDR3 protein: CASSQGPGALGGNSYEQYF
clone size: few; J gene: TRBJ2-2; V gene: TRBV9; CDR3 length: 15; D gene: -; CDR3 DNA: TGTGCCAGCAGCGTAACGTCTGTCGGGACCGGGGAGCTGTTTTTT; CDR3 protein: CASSVTSVGTGELFF
clone size: many; J gene: TRBJ1-3; V gene: TRBV5-6; CDR3 length: 12; D gene: -; CDR3 DNA: TGTGCCAGCAGCTCCCAGGGCGCCACCATATATTTT; CDR3 protein: CASSSQGATIYF